What follows are 9 T cell receptor beta chains derived from one specimen sequenced in a study of blood T cell repertoires in COVID-19. Clones were sequenced by immunoSEQ multiplex PCR, and TCRdb holds only the in-frame ones, with some missing. The sample shows around 60,000 clones, 80% to 85% of them seen only once. The source material was peripheral blood. The receptors come from a man under 40 with COVID-19, enrolled during active disease.

CDR3 nucleotides: TGTGCCAGCAGCTTAATTAAAGGGGGATTTAACTATGGCTACACCTTC. Encoded protein: CASSLIKGGFNYGYTF. The rearrangement uses TRBV3-1 (or the pseudogene TRBV3-2) and TRBJ1-2; D might be TRBD1 (6 bases). V gave up 5 bases and J gave up 1 base, with 17 bases separating them. CDR3 length: 16 amino acids. CDR1 LGHDT and CDR2 YNNKEL come from the germline V gene (reference sequence).

The V and J genes are TRBV5-1 and TRBJ1-4, with 11 bases that match TRBD1. The CDR3 spans 17 residues. Germline V lookup: CDR1 SGHRS, CDR2 YFSETQ. The V gene end was trimmed by 2 bases and the J gene end by 3 bases; junction bases not matched to a gene: 6. The CDR3 protein is CASSLGQGAQANEKLFF. CDR3 in DNA: TGCGCCAGCAGCTTAGGACAGGGGGCGCAGGCTAATGAAAAACTGTTTTTT.

The gene calls are TRBV6-2 or TRBV6-3 and TRBJ2-3; D may be TRBD2 (6 bases). CDR1 and CDR2 (germline): MNHEY, SVGEGT. The CDR3 has 16 residues. V lost 2 bases, J lost 1 base, and 13 bases lay in between. The CDR3 loop reads CASSYEALARTDTQYF. Here the CDR3 DNA reads TGTGCCAGCAGTTACGAGGCTCTAGCGCGCACAGATACGCAGTATTTT.

The chain carries TRBV19 and TRBJ2-1; D possibly corresponds to TRBD2 (5 bases). CDR1 LNHDA and CDR2 SQIVND come from the germline V gene (reference sequence). V gave up 2 bases and J gave up 9 bases, with 17 bases separating them. CDR3 size: 15 residues. CDR3 residues: CASSIQSGPPGEQFF. CDR3 bases: TGTGCCAGTAGTATACAGAGCGGTCCACCGGGTGAGCAGTTCTTC.

The rearrangement links TRBV5-4 to TRBJ1-2; a weak D match, TRBD1 (5 bases). V dropped 4 bases and J dropped 5 bases, with 18 bases sitting between them. The CDR3 is 15 amino acids. Germline V gene sequence: CDR1 SGHNT, CDR2 YYREEE (reference sequence). This chain's CDR3 is CASSLGAGLGYGYTF. The DNA for the CDR3 is TGTGCCAGCAGCCTCGGGGCGGGACTTGGATATGGCTACACCTTC.

The J gene is TRBJ1-5, the V gene TRBV4-3; 9 bases are shared with TRBD1. CDR3 length equals 16 residues. J lost 5 bases, V lost 0 bases, and 5 bases had no gene match. Germline V lookup: CDR1 LGHNA, CDR2 YSLEER. As DNA, the CDR3 is TGCGCCAGCAGCCAAGATATGGGACAGGGTCATCAGCCCCAGCATTTT. It yields the protein CASSQDMGQGHQPQHF.

The V call is TRBV10-3, the J call TRBJ2-1; 10 nucleotides align to TRBD2. This CDR3 comprises 15 residues. The V gene's germline CDR1 is ENHRY and CDR2 SYGVKD. J gave up 3 bases and V 6 bases, and 5 bases lay outside the gene matches. The CDR3 spells CAISGGTSDYNEQFF. The DNA for the CDR3 is TGTGCCATCAGCGGGGGGACTAGCGACTACAATGAGCAGTTCTTC.

The genes are TRBV3-1 (or the pseudogene TRBV3-2) and TRBJ2-7; TRBD1 aligns across 7 bases. CDR3 length equals 14 residues. CDR1 and CDR2 from the germline V gene are LGHDT and YNNKEL (reference sequence). Germline trimming cut 6 bases from V and 0 bases from J; bases unmatched to any gene: 5. The CDR3 here is CASSTTGLSYEQYF. The CDR3 nucleotides read TGTGCCAGCAGTACGACAGGGCTCTCCTACGAGCAGTACTTC.

Here the CDR3 reads CAWSIQNTGELFF. As DNA, the CDR3 is TGTGCCTGGAGCATACAGAACACCGGGGAGCTGTTTTTT. This chain joins TRBV30 and TRBJ2-2, with D uncertain. The CDR3 length is 13 residues. V lost 3 bases and J lost 1, with 6 bases in between. Germline V gene sequence: CDR1 GTSNPN, CDR2 SVGIG (reference sequence).